Each of the 14 T cell receptor beta chains below was sequenced from the same sample in a study of blood T cell repertoires in COVID-19 (dated by TCRdb to about 2020). The library was made by the immunoSEQ multiplex PCR assay. This is the immuneACCESS table as TCRdb keeps it, with only in-frame sequences that have V and J called. A part of the clones is gone; compared with another copy, unresolved V genes explain less than half, and the rest is unexplained. The sample includes roughly 250,000 clones, with 75% to 90% observed a single time. The ten largest clones capture around 12% of the sample. Source material: peripheral blood. The receptors originated from a woman aged 55-70 years with active or convalescent COVID-19.

The chain joins TRBV3-1 (or the pseudogene TRBV3-2) to TRBJ1-3; D gene uncertain. The CDR3 consists of 16 residues. Between the trimmed V and J ends, which lost 1 base and 4 bases, there was a span of 14 bases. From germline, CDR1 is LGHDT and CDR2 YNNKEL (reference sequence). The CDR3 sequence: CASSQGRMWGGNTIYF. The CDR3 coding sequence is TGTGCCAGCAGCCAAGGGAGGATGTGGGGAGGAAACACCATATATTTT.

CDR3 in amino acids: CASSPLMTGRSGYTF. In nucleotides, the CDR3 is TGTGCCAGCAGCCCGCTTATGACCGGGAGGTCAGGCTACACCTTC. The J gene is TRBJ1-2, the V gene TRBV2; D is uncertain. The CDR3 loop spans 15 amino acids. The germline CDR1 and CDR2 sequences are SNHLY and FYNNEI. The ends were cut back, 6 bases at V and 8 bases at J, with 22 bases in the middle.

The J gene is TRBJ2-7, the V gene TRBV5-1; 11 bases line up with TRBD2. The CDR3 is 14 residues long. The junction had 10 bases not matched to a gene; V was cut back by 5 bases and J by 9 bases. Germline V gives CDR1 SGHRS, CDR2 YFSETQ. The CDR3 loop reads CASSSGGDPRVQYF. The CDR3, as DNA: TGCGCCAGCAGTAGCGGGGGGGACCCTCGGGTGCAGTACTTC.

This sequence joins TRBV7-9 and TRBJ1-2; D gene unclear. The CDR3 is made up of 15 amino acids. Germline V CDR1 and CDR2: SEHNR, FQNEAQ (reference sequence). Trimming removed 1 base from V and 0 bases from J, with 9 bases in between. The CDR3 coding sequence is TGTGCCAGCAGCTTAGTTGCGGGGTCTAACTATGGCTACACCTTC. Protein: CASSLVAGSNYGYTF. The full variable domain, its missing parts supplied by reference TRBV7-9 and TRBJ1-2, is DTGVSQNPRHKITKRGQNVTFRCDPISEHNRLYWYRQTLGQGPEFLTYFQNEAQLEKSRLLSDRFSAERPKGSFSTLEIQRTEQGDSAMYLCASSLVAGSNYGYTFGSGTRLTVV.

The chain combines TRBV5-1 with TRBJ1-1; perhaps TRBD1 as D (6 bases). Germline V gene sequence: CDR1 SGHRS, CDR2 YFSETQ. V lost 3 bases, J lost 1 base, and 10 bases lay in between. The CDR3 is 14 amino acids. CDR3 bases: TGCGCCAGCAGCTCCGGACAGACGAACACTGAAGCTTTCTTT. Translating it yields CASSSGQTNTEAFF.

This clone was found once. The rearrangement links TRBV27 to TRBJ2-3; 9 bases agree with TRBD2. The CDR3 sequence is 18 residues long. V gave up 3 bases and J gave up 0 bases; unmatched junction bases: 10. From germline, CDR1 is MNHEY and CDR2 SMNVEV (reference sequence). CDR3 nucleotide sequence: TGTGCCAGCAGTTTTCGGGCTAGCGGGGAAACTAGCACAGATACGCAGTATTTT. Protein product: CASSFRASGETSTDTQYF.

V usage is TRBV7-8 and J usage is TRBJ2-7; a possible D gene is TRBD1 (6 bases). V lost 4 bases to trimming and J lost 0 bases, with 19 bases between them. The CDR3 sequence is 17 residues long. Per germline, CDR1 SGHVS and CDR2 FQNEAQ. The CDR3 reads CASSSPRTVLSSYEQYF. The CDR3 coding sequence is TGTGCCAGCAGCTCTCCTCGGACAGTCCTTAGCTCCTACGAGCAGTACTTC.

The V call is TRBV3-1 (or the pseudogene TRBV3-2), the J call TRBJ2-7; 9 bases line up with TRBD2. CDR3 length: 22 amino acids. Germline loops: CDR1 LGHDT, CDR2 YNNKEL (reference sequence). With 0 bases clipped from V and 2 bases from J, the junction kept 23 bases outside the gene matches. The CDR3 protein is CASSQESPTGRGGHRKTYEQYF. The CDR3 DNA reads as TGTGCCAGCAGCCAAGAATCCCCCACGGGGCGGGGGGGCCATAGGAAGACCTACGAGCAGTACTTC.

The chain joins TRBV6-4 to TRBJ2-6; 8 positions match TRBD1. The length of the CDR3 is 15 residues. The V gene's germline CDR1 is MRHNA and CDR2 SNTAGT. V dropped 6 bases and J dropped 2; count of bases not matched to a gene: 3. The CDR3 DNA sequence: TGTGCCAGCAGCGCACAGGGGGCTGGGGCCAACGTCCTGACTTTC. This gives the protein CASSAQGAGANVLTF.

This chain joins TRBV4-1 and TRBJ2-1, with 10 bases matching TRBD2. Unmatched junction bases numbered 11, after V lost 1 base and J lost 5 bases. The germline V gene has CDR1 MGHRA and CDR2 YSYEKL. There are 18 residues in the CDR3. The CDR3 here is CASSQVLAGAPPHNEQFF. The CDR3 DNA sequence: TGCGCCAGCAGCCAAGTTCTAGCGGGGGCCCCGCCCCACAATGAGCAGTTCTTC.

This clone was observed once. This chain joins TRBV7-2 and TRBJ1-2, with TRBD1 matching over 7 bases. The junction had 3 bases not matched to a gene; V was cut back by 5 bases and J by 3 bases. This CDR3 has 13 amino acids. Germline CDR1 is SGHTA and CDR2 is FQGNSA. CDR3 coding DNA: TGTGCCAGCAGCGTCGGGACAGACTATGGCTACACCTTC. This sequence encodes CASSVGTDYGYTF.

This clone has a handful of counts. The chain is built from TRBV6-2 or TRBV6-3 and TRBJ2-1; TRBD2 agrees at 9 bases. Per the germline V gene, CDR1 is MNHEY and CDR2 is SVGEGT. The CDR3 runs 16 residues. Germline trimming cut 4 bases from V and 4 bases from J; bases unmatched to any gene: 8. The CDR3 protein is CASSSQERGAYNEQFF. As DNA, the CDR3 is TGTGCCAGCAGTTCCCAGGAGCGGGGGGCGTACAATGAGCAGTTCTTC.

To note about this clone: Other DNA variants within this sample encode the same CDR3. The chain employs TRBV5-1 and TRBJ1-2, with a tentative D call TRBD1 (5 bases). The CDR3 sequence is 13 residues long. Germline V CDR1 and CDR2: SGHRS, YFSETQ. Trimming shortened V by 3 bases and J by 6 bases, and 12 bases separated the two germline ends. The CDR3, as DNA: TGCGCCAGCAGCTACCAAGGGGAGGATGGCTACACCTTC. Its protein is CASSYQGEDGYTF.

This clone showed up just a few times. This chain links TRBV7-2 with TRBJ2-1, with TRBD1 matching over 10 bases. Trimming cost V 10 bases and J 5 bases; bases outside gene matches: 8. The CDR3 is 14 amino acids. Germline CDR1 and CDR2: SGHTA and FQGNSA. DNA for the CDR3: TGTGCCACCTGTCGGGACAGGGGCCACAATGAGCAGTTCTTC. This sequence encodes CATCRDRGHNEQFF.